The 28 T cell receptor beta chains presented below share a single source sample, sequenced in a study of cytomegalovirus exposure and HLA in healthy donors. The PCR was carried out with 60 Vbeta primers and 13 Jbeta primers. Profiling relied on immunoSEQ multiplex PCR, and the TCRdb table lists in-frame clones only, not all of them. The sample gives 150,000 to 200,000 clones, 85% of which show up once; around 2.3% is in the top ten. Sample: PBMCs. The receptor set was obtained from a woman aged 45-65 years in good health and CMV-seronegative.

The CDR3, as DNA: TGTGCCAGTAGTGATGAGCGGACCTCCTCCTACAATGAGCAGTTCTTC. Amino acids: CASSDERTSSYNEQFF. The chain joins TRBV19 to TRBJ2-1; D is possibly TRBD2 (5 bases). Trimming stripped 5 bases from V and 0 bases from J, with 14 bases between. Germline assignment: CDR1 LNHDA and CDR2 SQIVND (reference sequence). This CDR3 spans 16 amino acids.

The V and J genes are TRBV5-6 and TRBJ1-2; 8 bases agree with TRBD1. The trim removed 8 bases at V and 5 bases at J, leaving 11 bases unmatched. The germline V gene encodes CDR1 SGHDT and CDR2 YYEEEE. This CDR3 is built from 14 residues. The CDR3 protein is CASLMGTGIYGYTF. The DNA for the CDR3 is TGTGCCAGTTTAATGGGGACAGGCATATATGGCTACACCTTC.

The rearrangement links TRBV9 to TRBJ2-7, with 7 bases lining up with TRBD2. The CDR3 spans 15 residues. Trimming at V came to 0 bases and at J to 7 bases, leaving 10 bases not matched to a gene. Germline loops: CDR1 SGDLS, CDR2 YYNGEE. This chain's CDR3 is CASSVGLADTWEQYF. CDR3 coding DNA: TGTGCCAGCAGCGTAGGCCTAGCGGACACCTGGGAGCAGTACTTC.

This chain joins TRBV7-9 and TRBJ1-1; tentatively, D is TRBD1 (6 bases). V shed 5 bases and J shed 4 bases, with 8 bases lying between them. Germline CDR1 reads SEHNR; CDR2 reads FQNEAQ (reference sequence). The CDR3 contains 12 residues. CDR3 bases: TGTGCCAGCAGCCGGGACATCACTGAAGCTTTCTTT. This codes for CASSRDITEAFF.

The chain joins TRBV5-1 to TRBJ2-3; 10 bases match TRBD1. Trimming at V came to 0 bases and at J to 1 base, leaving 5 bases not matched to a gene. The CDR3 totals 17 residues. Looked up from germline, CDR1 is SGHRS and CDR2 is YFSETQ. The CDR3 sequence is CASSLAGQGSGTDTQYF. DNA for the CDR3: TGCGCCAGCAGCTTGGCGGGACAGGGGAGTGGCACAGATACGCAGTATTTT.

This clone was counted a single time. The chain uses TRBV4-1 and TRBJ2-7; a possible D gene is TRBD2 (7 bases). The ends were cut back, 2 bases at V and 9 bases at J, with 17 bases in the middle. CDR1 is MGHRA and CDR2 is YSYEKL in the germline V gene. There are 14 residues in the CDR3. CDR3 nucleotides: TGCGCCAGCAGCCAAAGGGGGGGACTTCTAGGGCAGTACTTC. It specifies CASSQRGGLLGQYF.

This clone was counted once. V gene TRBV7-6 combines with J gene TRBJ2-7; D remains unclear. CDR3 size: 14 residues. Trimming stripped 1 base from V and 5 bases from J, with 12 bases between. Germline V gives CDR1 SGHVS, CDR2 FNYEAQ. The CDR3 is CASSLVGIRHEQYF. The CDR3 nucleotides are TGTGCCAGCAGCTTAGTAGGCATCAGGCACGAGCAGTACTTC.

The V and J genes are TRBV4-1 and TRBJ2-7, with a weak D call TRBD2 (5 bases). The CDR3 length is 16 residues. Germline-derived CDR1 and CDR2 are MGHRA and YSYEKL. Between the trimmed V and J ends, which lost 0 bases and 0 bases, there was a span of 12 bases. The CDR3 region has the DNA TGCGCCAGCAGCCAAGAAGCGGCGGTTAGCTCCTACGAGCAGTACTTC. Protein: CASSQEAAVSSYEQYF.

This chain connects TRBV4-2 to TRBJ2-1, with a tentative D call TRBD1 (5 bases). CDR3 length: 13 residues. V was cut by 3 bases and J by 8 bases, with 11 bases left in between. CDR1 and CDR2 from the germline V gene are LGHNA and YNFKEQ. This chain's CDR3 is CASSHEVGDEQFF. The CDR3 nucleotides are TGTGCCAGCAGCCACGAGGTAGGGGATGAGCAGTTCTTC.

This sequence joins TRBV5-1 and TRBJ2-1, with a tentative D call TRBD1 (6 bases). From germline, CDR1 is SGHRS and CDR2 YFSETQ. There are 16 residues in the CDR3. Trimming removed 2 bases at V and 0 bases at J, with 12 bases between. CDR3 amino acids: CASSFRDMSSYNEQFF. CDR3 DNA sequence: TGCGCCAGCAGCTTCCGGGACATGAGCTCCTACAATGAGCAGTTCTTC.

V and J are TRBV9 and TRBJ2-5, with TRBD1 identical over 7 bases. Trimming at V came to 0 bases and at J to 5 bases, leaving 7 bases not matched to a gene. The germline gives CDR1 SGDLS, CDR2 YYNGEE. This CDR3 is built from 15 residues. This CDR3 reads CASSVVAGGGETQYF. The DNA for the CDR3 is TGTGCCAGCAGCGTAGTAGCAGGGGGTGGGGAGACCCAGTACTTC.

This clone was found a few times. The chain employs TRBV4-1 and TRBJ2-5; tentative D call: TRBD1 (7 bases). Trimming removed 2 bases at V and 5 bases at J, with 15 bases between. The CDR3 runs to 15 residues. Germline V lookup: CDR1 MGHRA, CDR2 YSYEKL. The CDR3 DNA reads as TGCGCCAGCAGCCAACCGACTAGGGGGCGGGAGACCCAGTACTTC. This codes for CASSQPTRGRETQYF.

The chain links TRBV27 to TRBJ2-1; 8 bases fit TRBD2. This CDR3 comprises 13 residues. CDR1 MNHEY and CDR2 SMNVEV come from the germline V gene (reference sequence). Unmatched junction bases numbered 7, after V lost 7 bases and J lost 8 bases. The CDR3 reads CASKRGTRHEQFF. Here the CDR3 DNA reads TGTGCCAGCAAGCGGGGGACTCGGCATGAGCAGTTCTTC.

This rearrangement joins TRBV20-1 to TRBJ2-7, with D uncertain. Per germline, CDR1 DFQATT and CDR2 SNEGSKA (reference sequence). The CDR3 is 11 amino acids. V lost 7 bases and J 2 bases, leaving 9 bases between the germline ends. Here the CDR3 DNA reads TGCAGTGTAGATTCACCCTACGAGCAGTACTTC. It is translated as CSVDSPYEQYF.

The DNA of the CDR3 is TGTGCCAGCAGCTCACCCGACAGGAGCCAGGTAGTTGGCTACACCTTC. Translating gives CASSSPDRSQVVGYTF. This chain joins TRBV11-2 and TRBJ1-2; TRBD1 might be the D (6 bases). The CDR3 covers 16 residues. V was clipped by 4 bases and J by 7 bases, with 22 bases between them. Germline CDR1 and CDR2: SGHAT and FQNNGV.

The chain uses TRBV6-5 and TRBJ2-1, with D possibly TRBD1 on 6 matching bases. Trimming removed 3 bases at V and 7 bases at J, with 13 bases between. This CDR3 has 14 amino acids. Germline loops: CDR1 MNHEY, CDR2 SVGAGI. The CDR3 sequence: CASSYHRGKNEQFF. CDR3 in DNA: TGTGCCAGCAGTTATCATAGGGGGAAGAATGAGCAGTTCTTC.

J is TRBJ1-2 and V is TRBV7-2; maybe TRBD1 (5 bases). The CDR3 loop spans 15 amino acids. The V and J ends lost 5 bases and 2 bases respectively, with 15 bases between them. CDR1 and CDR2 (germline): SGHTA, FQGNSA. The CDR3 here is CASSRERAGNYGYTF. The CDR3 region has the DNA TGTGCCAGCAGCCGCGAAAGGGCAGGGAACTATGGCTACACCTTC.

V and J are TRBV6-5 and TRBJ1-2, with 8 bases that match TRBD1. The CDR3 length is 14 residues. V was clipped by 2 bases and J by 6 bases; unmatched bases: 5. Germline loops: CDR1 MNHEY, CDR2 SVGAGI. CDR3 DNA: TGTGCCAGCAGTTACGACAGGGGCTTTAATGGCTACACCTTC. Translation: CASSYDRGFNGYTF.

The chain joins TRBV27 to TRBJ1-5; a possible D gene is TRBD1 (5 bases). V lost 5 bases, J lost 1 base, and 18 bases lay in between. Germline V CDR1 and CDR2: MNHEY, SMNVEV (reference sequence). This CDR3 spans 17 amino acids. In nucleotides, the CDR3 is TGTGCCAGCAGTGCAAGCGGGGGTAGGTCGAGCAATCAGCCCCAGCATTTT. Its translation is CASSASGGRSSNQPQHF.

This clone appeared once. The chain has TRBV2 and TRBJ2-7, with D unclear. The CDR3 runs to 13 residues. CDR1 and CDR2 (germline): SNHLY, FYNNEI. Trimming left V 8 bases short and J 1 base short, with 12 bases between. CDR3: CASGLDPSYEQYF. CDR3 coding DNA: TGTGCCAGCGGCCTAGATCCGTCCTACGAGCAGTACTTC.

The V and J genes are TRBV10-2 and TRBJ2-1; 8 nucleotides agree with TRBD1. Germline V CDR1 and CDR2: WSHSY, SAAADI. With V trimmed by 7 bases and J by 4 bases, 9 bases remained unmatched. This CDR3 has 15 residues. The DNA for the CDR3 is TGCGCCAGCATTCCCAGGGGGCTGGGGTACAATGAGCAGTTCTTC. It translates to CASIPRGLGYNEQFF.

V and J are TRBV30 and TRBJ1-4; the match to TRBD1 covers 7 bases. The CDR3 covers 14 residues. CDR1 GTSNPN and CDR2 SVGIG come from the germline V gene (reference sequence). After removal of 6 bases from V and 0 bases from J, the junction contained 4 bases not matched to a gene. DNA for the CDR3: TGTGCCTGTCTCAGGGGGGCAACTAATGAAAAACTGTTTTTT. This sequence encodes CACLRGATNEKLFF.

The V gene is TRBV5-6, the J gene TRBJ2-5; D possibly corresponds to TRBD2 (6 bases). CDR3 size: 12 residues. The V end lost 0 bases, the J end lost 9 bases, and 9 bases lay between the germline ends. Germline CDR1 SGHDT, CDR2 YYEEEE. In DNA form, the CDR3 reads TGTGCCAGCAGCTTGGGGGGGGAGGCCCAGTACTTC. Its protein is CASSLGGEAQYF.

The V and J genes are TRBV7-9 and TRBJ1-1; D remains ambiguous. Trimming took off 0 bases at V and 1 base at J, with 3 bases between the two ends. Germline lookup yields CDR1 SEHNR and CDR2 FQNEAQ (reference sequence). The CDR3 covers 13 residues. The CDR3 reads CASSLAQNTEAFF. The CDR3 DNA reads TGTGCCAGCAGCTTAGCACAGAACACTGAAGCTTTCTTT.

This rearrangement joins TRBV7-9 to TRBJ1-4; D unresolved. The germline V gene has CDR1 SEHNR and CDR2 FQNEAQ (reference sequence). CDR3 length equals 13 residues. The V end was cut by 2 bases, the J end by 5 bases, with 6 bases between. Here the CDR3 DNA reads TGTGCCAGCAGCTTAACCCTAAATGAAAAACTGTTTTTT. This translates into CASSLTLNEKLFF.

For this clone: One junction end disagrees with the germline gene, perhaps due to a read error. This chain links TRBV7-9 with TRBJ1-2; 8 bases agree with TRBD1. Per the germline V gene, CDR1 is SEHNR and CDR2 is FQNEAQ (reference sequence). This CDR3 comprises 19 residues. Here the CDR3 reads CSSSLVPSGQGESNYGYTF. Written as DNA, the CDR3 is TGTTCCAGCAGCTTAGTACCCTCCGGACAGGGAGAATCCAACTATGGCTACACCTTC.

V usage is TRBV6-5 and J usage is TRBJ1-2, with TRBD1 matching over 8 bases. The germline CDR1 and CDR2 sequences are MNHEY and SVGAGI. V shed 0 bases, J shed 3 bases, and the junction held 6 bases outside the gene matches. This CDR3 has 16 amino acids. CDR3: CASSYSRTGLDYGYTF. DNA for the CDR3: TGTGCCAGCAGTTACTCGCGGACAGGGCTTGACTATGGCTACACCTTC.

V is TRBV27 and J is TRBJ2-5, with a weak D call TRBD2 (6 bases). CDR1 is MNHEY and CDR2 is SMNVEV in the germline V gene (reference sequence). The germline V and J ends were trimmed by 5 bases and 5 bases, with 15 bases remaining between them. This CDR3 contains 14 residues. CDR3 bases: TGTGCCAGCAGTCCGACGAGGGCGGGGGAGACCCAGTACTTC. Translating gives CASSPTRAGETQYF.